This section outlines one T cell receptor (beta chain) sequence together with its context. Which antigen it targets is not known. No quality values exist for individual bases; no much larger clone is one base distant. The data stem from a study of PD-L1 blockade in urothelial cancer (dated by TCRdb to the late 2010s). Context from the whole study: All patients started therapy in about 2014 and received atezolizumab 1,200 mg intravenously every 3 weeks. An ECOG performance status of 0 or 1 was recorded for the patients, and 0 to 3 prior chemotherapy regimens had been received by the patients. About 85% of the 29 patients were males with bladder-origin urothelial cancer, and 18 of 29 reported a prior smoking history. Durable clinical benefit was achieved by nine patients and was not achieved by 20 patients. An exploratory multi-omic analysis was conducted of the somatic, immune and clinical correlates of response to PD-L1 blockade with atezolizumab in urothelial cancer. Durable clinical benefit was defined as a progression-free survival longer than 6 months, and TCR features were additionally tested against progression-free survival and overall survival. Pretreatment tumor samples, along with matched peripheral blood collected serially before and after atezolizumab treatment, underwent TCR sequencing. Blood samples were analyzed at 3 weeks after treatment start (second dose) and at 6 weeks after treatment start. In the same patients who had TCR sequencing, pretreatment tumors also underwent whole exome sequencing and RNA sequencing. Some 30 patients had pretreatment blood TCR-seq, some 25 had at least one posttreatment blood collection, and some 25 had tumor TCR-seq. Blood samples gave a median of 141,255 T cells and 80,000 to 95,000 unique TCRs, with a median clonality of roughly 0.08. What the authors observed across the whole study: Patients with durable benefit showed greater expansion of tumor-associated TCR clones in peripheral blood 3 weeks after starting treatment (n of about 20, p = 0.022). Improved progression-free and overall survival was found to be associated with pretreatment peripheral blood TCR clonality below the median. Small sample size (n ≈ 29) and many exploratory analyses mean the results are intended to be hypothesis-generating.

To estimate absolute template abundance from read counts, synthetic TCR analog templates were spiked into each PCR. The immunoSEQ assay used bias-controlled V and J gene primers to amplify TCRbeta CDR3 regions from genomic DNA. Sequencing of rearranged TCRbeta segments was done at approximately 20X coverage. On the authors' methods: Sequencing errors were corrected by clustering, and CDR3s were annotated against IMGT so that V, D and J genes could be assigned. Downstream analyses used only productive TCRbeta rearrangements, leaving out any out-of-frame or stop-codon sequences. Clonality was calculated as one minus the Shannon entropy normalized by the log of the number of unique productive sequences. Fisher's exact test with Benjamini-Hochberg correction, using a cutoff of adjusted p below 0.01, was how clones that differed between time points or between blood and tumor were identified. TCRdb's version of the immuneACCESS table is confined to in-frame rearrangements and falls short of the full clone set. An unresolved V gene accounts for under half of the shortfall where checked; the remainder is of unknown origin. That table is the source of V, J and clone size, and D and trimming were worked out from the DNA. The sample table lists some 67,000 clones, 85% to 90% of them with a count of one. Together, the top ten hold approximately 3.2% of the sample.

Trimming removed 4 bases from V and 9 bases from J, leaving 19 bases between the germline ends. The CDR3 runs 15 residues from the cysteine to the phenylalanine. Only the CDR3 DNA stays, 45 bases, in frame from base 1. Taken from the germline V gene, the CDR1 and CDR2 loops are MDHEN and SYDVKM. A total of 25 to 30 patients with locally advanced or metastatic urothelial carcinoma, treated at Memorial Sloan Kettering on a trial protocol, made up the cohort. Peripheral blood mononuclear cells were collected from each patient pretreatment and during treatment, giving between 1 and 8 total time points per patient. The Qiagen DNeasy Blood extraction kit was used to purify genomic DNA from total PBMCs and from tumor samples. PBMCs were collected pretreatment and during treatment, and were isolated and stored as previously described.

The material was PBMCs, obtained around atezolizumab (anti-PD-L1) treatment. Recombination linked TRBV28 to TRBJ2-1, and possibly TRBD2, on 5 matching bases. The source of this sequence is a man aged 60-69 years with urothelial cancer. The CDR3 amino acid sequence is: CASSSPSTLWPEQFF. The DNA reads as follows: TGTGCCAGCAGTTCTCCTAGCACCCTCTGGCCTGAGCAGTTCTTC.